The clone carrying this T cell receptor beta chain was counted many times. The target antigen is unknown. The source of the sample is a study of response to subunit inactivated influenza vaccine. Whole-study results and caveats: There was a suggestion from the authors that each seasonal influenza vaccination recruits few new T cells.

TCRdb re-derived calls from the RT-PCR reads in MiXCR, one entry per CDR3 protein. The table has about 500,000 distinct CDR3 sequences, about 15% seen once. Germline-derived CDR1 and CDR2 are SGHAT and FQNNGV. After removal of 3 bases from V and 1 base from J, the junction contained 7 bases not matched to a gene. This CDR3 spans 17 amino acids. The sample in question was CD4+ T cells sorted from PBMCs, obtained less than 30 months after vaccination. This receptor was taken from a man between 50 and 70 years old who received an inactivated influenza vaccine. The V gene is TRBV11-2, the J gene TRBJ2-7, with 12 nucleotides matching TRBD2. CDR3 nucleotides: TGTGCCAGCAGCTTGACTAGCGGGAGAGGTACATCCTACGAGCAGTACTTC. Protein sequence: CASSLTSGRGTSYEQYF.